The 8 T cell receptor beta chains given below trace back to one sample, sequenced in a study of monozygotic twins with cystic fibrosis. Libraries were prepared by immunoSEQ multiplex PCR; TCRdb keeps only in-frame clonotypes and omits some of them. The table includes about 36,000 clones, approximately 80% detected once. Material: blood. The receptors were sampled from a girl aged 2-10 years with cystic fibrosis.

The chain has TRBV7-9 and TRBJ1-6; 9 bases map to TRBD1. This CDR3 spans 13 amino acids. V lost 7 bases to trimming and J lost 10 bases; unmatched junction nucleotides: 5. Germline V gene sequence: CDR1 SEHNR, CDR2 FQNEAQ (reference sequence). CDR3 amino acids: CASTTTGGSPLHF. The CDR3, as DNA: TGTGCCAGCACCACAACAGGGGGCTCACCCCTCCACTTT. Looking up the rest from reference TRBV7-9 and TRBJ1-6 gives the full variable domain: DTGVSQNPRHKITKRGQNVTFRCDPISEHNRLYWYRQTLGQGPEFLTYFQNEAQLEKSRLLSDRFSAERPKGSFSTLEIQRTEQGDSAMYLCASTTTGGSPLHFGNGTRLTVT.

The CDR3 loop reads CASSGDSVEAFF. In DNA form, the CDR3 reads TGTGCCAGCAGCGGGGACTCTGTTGAAGCTTTCTTT. The chain combines TRBV2 with TRBJ1-1, with D possibly being TRBD1 (5 bases). Trimming pared 6 bases from V and 7 bases from J, leaving 12 bases between. This CDR3 comprises 12 residues. Germline assignment: CDR1 SNHLY and CDR2 FYNNEI.

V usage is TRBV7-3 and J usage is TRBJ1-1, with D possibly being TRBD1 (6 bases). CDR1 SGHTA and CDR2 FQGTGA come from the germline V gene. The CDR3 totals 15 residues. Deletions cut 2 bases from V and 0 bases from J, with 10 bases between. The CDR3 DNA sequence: TGTGCCAGCAGCTTAGTTGGGGGCCTGAACACTGAAGCTTTCTTT. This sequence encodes CASSLVGGLNTEAFF.

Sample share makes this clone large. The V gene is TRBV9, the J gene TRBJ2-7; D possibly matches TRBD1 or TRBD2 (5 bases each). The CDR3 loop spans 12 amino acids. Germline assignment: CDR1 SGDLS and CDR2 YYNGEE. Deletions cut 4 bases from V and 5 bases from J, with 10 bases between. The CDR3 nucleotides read TGTGCCAGCAGCCCACAGGAGGACGAGCAGTACTTC. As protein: CASSPQEDEQYF.

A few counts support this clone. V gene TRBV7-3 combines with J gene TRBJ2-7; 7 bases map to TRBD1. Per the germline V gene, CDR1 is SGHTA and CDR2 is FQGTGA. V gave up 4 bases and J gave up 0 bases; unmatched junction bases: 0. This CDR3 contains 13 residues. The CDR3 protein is CASSWDSSYEQYF. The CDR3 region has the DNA TGTGCCAGCAGCTGGGACAGCTCCTACGAGCAGTACTTC.

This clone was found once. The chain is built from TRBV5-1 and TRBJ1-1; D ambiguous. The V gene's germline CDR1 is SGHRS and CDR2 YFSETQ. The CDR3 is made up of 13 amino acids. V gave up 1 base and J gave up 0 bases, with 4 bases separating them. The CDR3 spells CASSLSLNTEAFF. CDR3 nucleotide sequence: TGCGCCAGCAGCTTGTCCCTGAACACTGAAGCTTTCTTT.

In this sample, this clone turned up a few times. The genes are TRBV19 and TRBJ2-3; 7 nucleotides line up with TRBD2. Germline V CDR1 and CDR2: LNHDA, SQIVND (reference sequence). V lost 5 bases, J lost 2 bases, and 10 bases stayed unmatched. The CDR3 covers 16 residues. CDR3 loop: CASSQRLARITDTQYF. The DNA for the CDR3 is TGTGCCAGTAGTCAGAGACTAGCTAGAATCACAGATACGCAGTATTTT.

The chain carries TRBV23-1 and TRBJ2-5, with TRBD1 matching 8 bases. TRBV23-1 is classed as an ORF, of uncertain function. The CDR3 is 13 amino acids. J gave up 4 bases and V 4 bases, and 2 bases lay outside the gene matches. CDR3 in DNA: TGCGCCAGCAGTCCCGGACAGGGAGAGACCCAGTACTTC. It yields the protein CASSPGQGETQYF.